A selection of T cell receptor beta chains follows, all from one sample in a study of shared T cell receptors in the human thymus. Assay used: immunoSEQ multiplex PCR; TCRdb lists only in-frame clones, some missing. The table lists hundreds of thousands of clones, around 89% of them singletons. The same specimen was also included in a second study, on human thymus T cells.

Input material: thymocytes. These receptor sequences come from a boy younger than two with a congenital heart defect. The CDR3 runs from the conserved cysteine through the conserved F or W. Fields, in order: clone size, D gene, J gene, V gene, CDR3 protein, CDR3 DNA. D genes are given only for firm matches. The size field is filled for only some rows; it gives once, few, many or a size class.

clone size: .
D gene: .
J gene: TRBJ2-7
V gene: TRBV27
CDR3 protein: CASSASLAYEQYF
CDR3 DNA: TGTGCCAGCAGTGCGTCTCTTGCCTACGAGCAGTACTTC

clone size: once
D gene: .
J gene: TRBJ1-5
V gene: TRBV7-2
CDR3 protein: CASSRRDNQPQHF
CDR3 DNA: TGTGCCAGCAGCCGGAGGGACAATCAGCCCCAGCATTTT

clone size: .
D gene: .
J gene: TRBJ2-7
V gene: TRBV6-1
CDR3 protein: CASIPQTRYEQYF
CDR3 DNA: TGTGCCAGCATTCCCCAAACTCGTTACGAGCAGTACTTC

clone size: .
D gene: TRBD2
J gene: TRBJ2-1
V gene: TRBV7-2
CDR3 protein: CASSCTSGVLNEQFF
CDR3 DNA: TGTGCCAGCAGCTGTACTAGCGGGGTTTTGAATGAGCAGTTCTTC

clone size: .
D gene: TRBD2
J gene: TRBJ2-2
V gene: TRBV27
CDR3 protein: CASSRAGTSGRANTGELFF
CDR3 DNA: TGTGCCAGCAGCCGCGCCGGGACTAGCGGGAGGGCGAACACCGGGGAGCTGTTTTTT

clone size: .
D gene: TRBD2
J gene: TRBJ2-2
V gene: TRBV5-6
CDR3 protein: CASSTTSGRGSGELFF
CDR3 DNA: TGTGCCAGCAGCACGACTAGCGGGAGGGGGAGCGGGGAGCTGTTTTTT

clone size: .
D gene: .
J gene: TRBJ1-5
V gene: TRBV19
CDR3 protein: CASSEPTQGNQPQHF
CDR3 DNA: TGTGCCAGTAGCGAACCAACACAGGGCAATCAGCCCCAGCATTTT

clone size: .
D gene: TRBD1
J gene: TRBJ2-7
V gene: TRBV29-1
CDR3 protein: CSAEAGGGHEQYF
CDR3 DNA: TGCAGCGCCGAAGCAGGGGGCGGGCACGAGCAGTACTTC

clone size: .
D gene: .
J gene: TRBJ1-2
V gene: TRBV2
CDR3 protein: CASGGSRDGYTF
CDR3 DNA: TGTGCCAGCGGCGGCTCGCGTGATGGCTACACCTTC

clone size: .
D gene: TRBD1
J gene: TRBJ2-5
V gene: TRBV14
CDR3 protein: CASSFQTGGDETQYF
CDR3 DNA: TGTGCCAGCAGCTTTCAGACAGGGGGCGATGAGACCCAGTACTTC

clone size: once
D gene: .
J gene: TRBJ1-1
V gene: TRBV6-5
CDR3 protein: CASQLAGPLNTEAFF
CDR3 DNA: TGTGCCAGCCAGCTCGCGGGGCCCCTGAACACTGAAGCTTTCTTT

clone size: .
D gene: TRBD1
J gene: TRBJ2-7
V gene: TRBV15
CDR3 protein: CATSPRPGQGDEQYF
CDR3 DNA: TGTGCCACCAGCCCCCGTCCTGGACAGGGGGACGAGCAGTACTTC

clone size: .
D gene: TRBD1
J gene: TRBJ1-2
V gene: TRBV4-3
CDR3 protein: CASSQDTPPRIRDRGDYGYTF
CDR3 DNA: TGCGCCAGCAGCCAAGATACCCCCCCACGGATTCGGGACAGGGGGGACTATGGCTACACCTTC

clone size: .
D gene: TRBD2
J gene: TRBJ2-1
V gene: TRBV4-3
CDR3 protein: CASSQDSGGSTVDEQFF
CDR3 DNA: TGCGCCAGCAGCCAAGATTCGGGCGGGAGCACGGTCGATGAGCAGTTCTTC

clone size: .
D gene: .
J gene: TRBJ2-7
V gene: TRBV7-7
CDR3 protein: CASSPRTGRENYEQYF
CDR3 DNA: TGTGCCAGCAGCCCCCGGACAGGGAGGGAGAACTACGAGCAGTACTTC

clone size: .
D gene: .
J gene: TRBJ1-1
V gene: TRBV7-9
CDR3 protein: CASSHTGHPNTEAFF
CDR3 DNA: TGTGCCAGCAGCCATACGGGACACCCGAACACTGAAGCTTTCTTT

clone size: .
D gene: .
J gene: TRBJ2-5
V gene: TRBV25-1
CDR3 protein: CATASRYQETQYF
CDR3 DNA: TGTGCCACCGCTAGTCGGTACCAAGAGACCCAGTACTTC

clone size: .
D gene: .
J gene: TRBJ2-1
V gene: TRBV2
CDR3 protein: CASSGGRQEYNEQFF
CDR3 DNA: TGTGCCAGCAGTGGGGGGCGACAGGAATACAATGAGCAGTTCTTC

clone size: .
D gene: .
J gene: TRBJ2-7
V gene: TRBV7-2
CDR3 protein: CASSLGGRGYEQYF
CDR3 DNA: TGTGCCAGCAGCTTAGGCGGAAGGGGTTACGAGCAGTACTTC

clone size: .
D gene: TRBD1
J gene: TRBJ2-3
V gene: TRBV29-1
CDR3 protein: CSVGEPGGGTDTQYF
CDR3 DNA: TGCAGCGTTGGCGAGCCAGGGGGCGGCACAGATACGCAGTATTTT

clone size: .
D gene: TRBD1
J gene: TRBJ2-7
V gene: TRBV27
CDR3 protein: CASRPGQGRLFDYEQYF
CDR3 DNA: TGTGCCAGCAGGCCCGGACAGGGGCGACTCTTTGACTACGAGCAGTACTTC

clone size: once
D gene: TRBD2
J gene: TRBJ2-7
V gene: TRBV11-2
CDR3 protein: CASSCQREGPYEQYF
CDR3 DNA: TGTGCCAGCAGCTGCCAGCGGGAGGGTCCCTACGAGCAGTACTTC

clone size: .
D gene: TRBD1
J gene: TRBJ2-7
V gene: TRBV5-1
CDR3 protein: CASSRTGQGYEQYF
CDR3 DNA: TGCGCCAGCAGCCGCACGGGACAGGGCTACGAGCAGTACTTC

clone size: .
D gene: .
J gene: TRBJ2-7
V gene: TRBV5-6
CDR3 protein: CASSLRARGYYEQYF
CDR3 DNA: TGTGCCAGCAGCTTACGCGCTCGGGGGTACTACGAGCAGTACTTC

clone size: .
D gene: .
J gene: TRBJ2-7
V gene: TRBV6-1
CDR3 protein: CASSEGGEETGSYEQYF
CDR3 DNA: TGTGCCAGCAGTGAAGGGGGGGAGGAGACAGGGTCCTACGAGCAGTACTTC

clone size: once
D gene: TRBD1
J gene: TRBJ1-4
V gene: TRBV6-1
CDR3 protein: CASSAPGQGNEKLFF
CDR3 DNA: TGTGCCAGCAGTGCCCCGGGACAGGGAAACGAAAAACTGTTTTTT

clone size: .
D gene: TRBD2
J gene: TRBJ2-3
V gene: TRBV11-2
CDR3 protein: CASSLLYGLAGGTDTQYF
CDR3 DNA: TGTGCCAGCAGCTTACTATACGGGCTAGCGGGAGGGACAGATACGCAGTATTTT

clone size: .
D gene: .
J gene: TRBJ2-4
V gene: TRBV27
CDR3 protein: CASSATGRGAKNIQYF
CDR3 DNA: TGTGCCAGCAGTGCAACAGGGAGGGGGGCCAAAAACATTCAGTACTTC

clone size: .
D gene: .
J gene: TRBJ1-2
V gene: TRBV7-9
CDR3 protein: CASSLGRGYLYGYTF
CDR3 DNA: TGTGCCAGCAGCTTAGGGCGGGGTTATCTCTATGGCTACACCTTC

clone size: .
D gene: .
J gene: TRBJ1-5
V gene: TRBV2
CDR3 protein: CASSPYSTRREQPQHF
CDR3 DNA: TGTGCCAGCAGCCCCTATTCAACCCGCCGGGAGCAGCCCCAGCATTTT

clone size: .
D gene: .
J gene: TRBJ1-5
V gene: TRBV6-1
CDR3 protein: CASSDELLREATNQPQHF
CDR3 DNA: TGTGCCAGCAGTGATGAACTCCTCCGCGAGGCTACAAATCAGCCCCAGCATTTT

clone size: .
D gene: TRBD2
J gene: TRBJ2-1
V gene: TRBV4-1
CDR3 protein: CASSQATYSGTGNEVSYNEQFF
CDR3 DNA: TGCGCCAGCAGCCAAGCCACGTATAGCGGGACCGGAAACGAAGTCTCCTACAATGAGCAGTTCTTC

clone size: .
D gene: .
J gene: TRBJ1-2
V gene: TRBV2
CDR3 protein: CASSEVGRGYYGYTF
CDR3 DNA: TGTGCCAGCAGTGAAGTGGGCAGGGGATACTATGGCTACACCTTC

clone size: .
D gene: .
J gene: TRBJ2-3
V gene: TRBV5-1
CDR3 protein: CASSRLPGSFTDTQYF
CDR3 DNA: TGCGCCAGCAGTCGCCTCCCCGGGAGTTTCACAGATACGCAGTATTTT

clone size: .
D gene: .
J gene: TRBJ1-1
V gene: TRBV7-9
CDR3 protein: CASSLVRHGQLNTEAFF
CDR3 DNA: TGTGCCAGCAGCTTAGTTAGGCATGGGCAGTTGAACACTGAAGCTTTCTTT

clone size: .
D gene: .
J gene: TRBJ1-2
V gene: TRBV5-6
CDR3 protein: CASSLSIEPGYTF
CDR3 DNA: TGTGCCAGCAGCTTGTCCATAGAGCCTGGCTACACCTTC

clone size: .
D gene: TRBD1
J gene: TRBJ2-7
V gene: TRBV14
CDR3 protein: CASSPHRGHEQYF
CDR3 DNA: TGTGCCAGCAGCCCCCACAGGGGACACGAGCAGTACTTC

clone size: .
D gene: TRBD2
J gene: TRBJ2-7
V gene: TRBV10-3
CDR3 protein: CAISDKGLAGDWSSYEQYF
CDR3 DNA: TGTGCCATCAGTGATAAGGGACTAGCGGGAGATTGGAGCTCCTACGAGCAGTACTTC

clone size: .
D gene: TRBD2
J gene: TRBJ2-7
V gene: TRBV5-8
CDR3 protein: CASSFRSREGPYEQYF
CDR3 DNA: TGTGCCAGCAGCTTTCGATCACGGGAGGGCCCCTACGAGCAGTACTTC

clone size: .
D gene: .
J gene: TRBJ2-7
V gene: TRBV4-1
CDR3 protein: CASSQDSRGGDGSSYEQYF
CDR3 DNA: TGCGCCAGCAGCCAAGATTCTCGAGGGGGGGACGGAAGCTCCTACGAGCAGTACTTC

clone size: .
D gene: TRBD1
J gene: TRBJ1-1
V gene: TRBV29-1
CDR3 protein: CSADRETEAFF
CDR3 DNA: TGCAGCGCGGACAGGGAAACTGAAGCTTTCTTT

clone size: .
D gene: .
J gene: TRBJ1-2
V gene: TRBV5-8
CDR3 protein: CASSFPPLRRLRRYGYTF
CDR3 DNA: TGTGCCAGCAGCTTCCCTCCTTTACGGCGACTCAGGAGGTATGGCTACACCTTC

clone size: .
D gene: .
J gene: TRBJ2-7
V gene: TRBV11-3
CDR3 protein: CASSFRDSPDEQYF
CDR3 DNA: TGTGCCAGCAGCTTCCGGGACTCCCCGGATGAGCAGTACTTC

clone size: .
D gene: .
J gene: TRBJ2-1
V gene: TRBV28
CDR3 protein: CASSLGRHPRPYNEQFF
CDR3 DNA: TGTGCCAGCAGTTTAGGGAGGCATCCTCGCCCCTACAATGAGCAGTTCTTC

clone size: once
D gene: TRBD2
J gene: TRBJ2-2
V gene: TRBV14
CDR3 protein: CASSHTSGSAGELFF
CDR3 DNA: TGTGCCAGCAGCCACACTAGCGGGAGCGCCGGGGAGCTGTTTTTT

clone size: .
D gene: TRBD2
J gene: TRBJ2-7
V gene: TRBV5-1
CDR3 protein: CASSLTTSGRPNTYEQYF
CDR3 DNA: TGCGCCAGCAGCTTGACGACTAGCGGGAGGCCCAATACCTACGAGCAGTACTTC

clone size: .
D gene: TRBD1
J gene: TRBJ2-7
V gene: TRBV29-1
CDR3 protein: CSVKRQGDYEQYF
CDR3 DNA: TGCAGCGTCAAACGACAGGGGGATTACGAGCAGTACTTC

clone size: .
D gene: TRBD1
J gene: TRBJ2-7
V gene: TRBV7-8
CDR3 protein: CASSGQGAYEQYF
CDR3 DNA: TGTGCCAGCAGCGGACAGGGGGCCTACGAGCAGTACTTC